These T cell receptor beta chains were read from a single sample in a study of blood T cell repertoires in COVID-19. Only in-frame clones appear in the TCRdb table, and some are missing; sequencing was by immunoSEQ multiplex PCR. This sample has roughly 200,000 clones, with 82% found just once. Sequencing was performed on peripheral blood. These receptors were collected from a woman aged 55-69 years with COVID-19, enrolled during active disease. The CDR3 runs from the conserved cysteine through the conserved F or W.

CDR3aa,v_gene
CASQGTSVTDTQYF,TRBV2
CASSFRGQNTEAFF,TRBV11-2
CASRTTGYNEQFF,TRBV7-2
CASSYLLAGDNEQFF,TRBV6-2/TRBV6-3
CASSTQGMAGAFF,TRBV28
CATSLAGGTRDNEQFF,TRBV24-1
CASSDQGPGELFF,TRBV6-4
CASSREKDYGYTF,TRBV14
CSASPGASYNEQFF,TRBV20-1
CASSRDRNPNTEAFF,TRBV6-2/TRBV6-3
CASSPRLGNTGELFF,TRBV28
CASRGRGVAYNEQFF,TRBV2
CASSVDLGLDSPLHF,TRBV9
CASSQGTGNYGYTF,TRBV3-1/TRBV3-2
CATSAPTGGGAEKLFF,TRBV24-1
CAWSAYRGLAGAGTGELFF,TRBV30
CASSLVASGDNEQFF,TRBV7-2
CATSSPTSRTTEAFF,TRBV15
CARGGLAGREATQYF,TRBV2
CASSPLELGGINNNEQFF,TRBV18
CASSYSKTGDQPQHF,TRBV6-6
CASNPDKSYNEQFF,TRBV19
CASSVSRDRVEKLFF,TRBV11-1
CASSYESGTGTTAQPQHF,TRBV6-2/TRBV6-3
CASSQALGLAGEDIQYF,TRBV4-3